These 31 T cell receptor beta chains came from one sample sequenced in a study of blood T cell repertoires in COVID-19. TCRdb keeps only in-frame clones here, not all; method: immunoSEQ multiplex PCR. The table has 15,000 to 20,000 clones, over 70% seen once. The sample was peripheral blood. These receptors originate from an older man with acute or convalescent COVID-19.

The chain combines TRBV4-3 with TRBJ2-7, with D hard to call. Germline V gene sequence: CDR1 LGHNA, CDR2 YSLEER. Trimming left V 0 bases short and J 0 bases short, with 12 bases between. The CDR3 consists of 16 residues. The CDR3 sequence: CASSQDRQASSYEQYF. As DNA, the CDR3 is TGCGCCAGCAGCCAAGATAGGCAGGCAAGCTCCTACGAGCAGTACTTC.

This sequence joins TRBV7-9 and TRBJ1-4; D perhaps matches TRBD1 (5 bases). This CDR3 is built from 14 residues. V was clipped by 6 bases and J by 7 bases, with 15 bases between them. Germline loops: CDR1 SEHNR, CDR2 FQNEAQ (reference sequence). In DNA, the CDR3 is TGTGCCAGCAGTTTGGACACAACGGGTGAAAAACTGTTTTTT. Translated: CASSLDTTGEKLFF. Combining the CDR3 with reference TRBV7-9 and TRBJ1-4 gives the whole variable domain DTGVSQNPRHKITKRGQNVTFRCDPISEHNRLYWYRQTLGQGPEFLTYFQNEAQLEKSRLLSDRFSAERPKGSFSTLEIQRTEQGDSAMYLCASSLDTTGEKLFFGSGTQLSVL.

This clone was detected only once. J is TRBJ1-4 and V is TRBV28, with a tentative D call TRBD1 (6 bases). Trimming shortened V by 5 bases and J by 7 bases, and 14 bases separated the two germline ends. This CDR3 region has 14 residues. Germline V gives CDR1 MDHEN, CDR2 SYDVKM. CDR3 nucleotide sequence: TGTGCCAGCAGTGGGCCAAGCAGGGGTGAAAAACTGTTTTTT. Translating gives CASSGPSRGEKLFF.

The chain uses TRBV2 and TRBJ2-1; 11 bases map to TRBD2. The J segment lost 4 bases and the V segment lost 5 bases, leaving 10 bases of the junction unmatched. CDR3 length: 17 amino acids. From germline, CDR1 is SNHLY and CDR2 FYNNEI. This CDR3 reads CASSPIGTSGRYNEQFF. Here the CDR3 DNA reads TGTGCCAGCAGTCCCATTGGGACTAGCGGACGGTACAATGAGCAGTTCTTC. Full variable domain (remainder filled in from reference TRBV2 and TRBJ2-1): EPEVTQTPSHQVTQMGQEVILRCVPISNHLYFYWYRQILGQKVEFLVSFYNNEISEKSEIFDDQFSVERPDGSNFTLKIRSTKLEDSAMYFCASSPIGTSGRYNEQFFGPGTRLTVL.

This chain joins TRBV19 and TRBJ1-2; TRBD1 matches 8 bases. Per germline, CDR1 LNHDA and CDR2 SQIVND (reference sequence). There are 14 residues in the CDR3. V shed 5 bases and J 7 bases; nucleotides not matched to a gene: 9. DNA for the CDR3: TGTGCCAGTAGTTACAGCGACAGGGGTCGTGGCTACACCTTC. This gives the protein CASSYSDRGRGYTF.

This chain connects TRBV6-5 to TRBJ1-1; D is unresolved. Germline V gene sequence: CDR1 MNHEY, CDR2 SVGAGI. This CDR3 spans 14 amino acids. Trimming pared 2 bases from V and 4 bases from J, leaving 11 bases between. CDR3 sequence (DNA): TGTGCCAGCAGTTACGGCCGGAGCGGCACTGAAGCTTTCTTT. Encoded protein: CASSYGRSGTEAFF.

The rearrangement uses TRBV19 and TRBJ2-1, with TRBD1 matching over 10 bases. With 3 bases clipped from V and 7 bases from J, the junction kept 9 bases outside the gene matches. This CDR3 region has 16 residues. CDR1 is LNHDA and CDR2 is SQIVND in the germline V gene (reference sequence). The CDR3 bases are TGTGCCAGTAGTATTTATACCGGGACAGGGGATAATGAGCAGTTCTTC. Translation gives CASSIYTGTGDNEQFF.

The chain is built from TRBV19 and TRBJ1-6, with D perhaps TRBD1 (5 bases). The CDR3 totals 14 residues. Germline V lookup: CDR1 LNHDA, CDR2 SQIVND (reference sequence). V gave up 3 bases and J gave up 7 bases, with 10 bases separating them. CDR3 residues: CASSIKTDNSPLHF. As DNA, the CDR3 is TGTGCCAGTAGTATTAAGACAGACAATTCACCCCTCCACTTT.

The chain recombines TRBV12-3 or TRBV12-4 with TRBJ1-2; 8 bases align to TRBD1. V lost 4 bases to trimming and J lost 7 bases; unmatched junction nucleotides: 2. CDR3 length: 12 residues. CDR3 residues: CASSSGGTGYTF. The DNA for the CDR3 is TGTGCCAGCAGTTCAGGGGGCACTGGCTACACCTTC.

The V and J genes are TRBV18 and TRBJ2-5; the match to TRBD2 covers 11 bases. The germline V gene has CDR1 KGHSH and CDR2 LQKENI. CDR3 length equals 17 residues. With V trimmed by 4 bases and J by 2 bases, 9 bases remained unmatched. The DNA for the CDR3 is TGTGCCAGCTCACGTATTAGCGGGGGGGCCGAACAAGAGACCCAGTACTTC. Translation: CASSRISGGAEQETQYF.

The chain links TRBV6-6 to TRBJ2-4; 10 bases are a match to TRBD2. The CDR3 totals 16 residues. V dropped 0 bases and J dropped 1; count of bases not matched to a gene: 0. Germline CDR1 reads MNHNY; CDR2 reads SVGAGI (reference sequence). The CDR3 nucleotides read TGTGCCAGCAGTTACTCGACTAGCGGGGCCAAAAACATTCAGTACTTC. Its translation: CASSYSTSGAKNIQYF.

The rearrangement uses TRBV6-5 and TRBJ2-5, with 8 bases fitting TRBD1. Germline values: CDR1 MNHEY, CDR2 SVGAGI. The CDR3 covers 14 residues. The V and J ends lost 5 bases and 5 bases, in that order; junction bases with no gene match: 7. The CDR3 bases are TGTGCCAGCAGTCCTCGGACAGGGAGTGAGACCCAGTACTTC. This sequence encodes CASSPRTGSETQYF.

In nucleotides, the CDR3 is TGTGCCAGTAGTATTACAGGGTGGGTTGCCGGGGAGCTGTTTTTT. Encoded protein: CASSITGWVAGELFF. The chain is built from TRBV19 and TRBJ2-2, with D tentatively TRBD1 (6 bases). V was shortened by 3 bases and J by 6 bases, with 14 bases between the two germline ends. CDR3 size: 15 residues. Germline assignment: CDR1 LNHDA and CDR2 SQIVND (reference sequence).

This clone was recorded only once. J is TRBJ2-1 and V is TRBV7-2; 7 positions agree with TRBD2. V gave up 2 bases and J gave up 8 bases; unmatched junction bases: 18. The CDR3 is 18 amino acids. Germline values: CDR1 SGHTA, CDR2 FQGNSA. The CDR3 DNA reads TGTGCCAGCAGCTTACCCCCCGGGGGGAGCGCCTCCTGGGATGAGCAGTTCTTC. This encodes CASSLPPGGSASWDEQFF.

The rearrangement uses TRBV5-8 and TRBJ1-5, with 8 bases identical to TRBD1. The V and J ends lost 0 bases and 0 bases, in that order; junction bases with no gene match: 5. CDR1 and CDR2 (germline): SGHTS, YDEGEE. The CDR3 is 17 residues long. Here the CDR3 DNA reads TGTGCCAGCAGCTTGGGGCAGGGGGCCTTTAGCAATCAGCCCCAGCATTTT. Translating gives CASSLGQGAFSNQPQHF.

The chain couples TRBV7-2 to TRBJ2-4; TRBD1 is a possible D gene (6 bases). V lost 5 bases to trimming and J lost 2 bases, with 19 bases between them. This CDR3 region has 17 residues. Looked up from germline, CDR1 is SGHTA and CDR2 is FQGNSA. The CDR3 region has the DNA TGTGCCAGCAGCCTCCACAGGGTGCAATCTTCCAAAAACATTCAGTACTTC. Residues: CASSLHRVQSSKNIQYF.

The chain carries TRBV5-1 and TRBJ2-1; D is perhaps TRBD1 (6 bases). The CDR3 spans 16 residues. V was trimmed by 4 bases and J by 1 base, leaving 15 bases between them. Germline values: CDR1 SGHRS, CDR2 YFSETQ. The CDR3 reads CASSPGTIGSYNEQFF. DNA of the CDR3: TGCGCCAGCAGCCCCGGGACAATCGGGTCCTACAATGAGCAGTTCTTC.

J is TRBJ2-2 and V is TRBV9; 7 bases line up with TRBD1. The CDR3 spans 13 residues. The germline CDR1 and CDR2 sequences are SGDLS and YYNGEE. J was trimmed by 8 bases and V by 1 base; bases with no gene match: 2. The CDR3 reads CASSVKDRGELFF. The CDR3 DNA follows: TGTGCCAGCAGCGTAAAGGACAGGGGGGAGCTGTTTTTT.

This clone was detected only a few times. This chain links TRBV6-6 with TRBJ2-3, with 7 positions matching TRBD2. There are 15 residues in the CDR3. Germline V gene sequence: CDR1 MNHNY, CDR2 SVGAGI (reference sequence). Trimming at V came to 3 bases and at J to 5 bases, leaving 8 bases not matched to a gene. The CDR3 DNA reads as TGTGCCAGCAGTTATGGGCGGGGGTCGAAAGATACGCAGTATTTT. Translated, it gives CASSYGRGSKDTQYF.

This clone has just a few counts. The J gene is TRBJ2-3, the V gene TRBV2; 7 nucleotides match TRBD2. Germline V gene lookup returns CDR1 SNHLY and CDR2 FYNNEI. V gave up 6 bases and J gave up 2 bases; unmatched junction bases: 5. The CDR3 is 14 residues long. Here the CDR3 reads CASSSSGVTDTQYF. DNA of the CDR3: TGTGCCAGCAGCTCCAGCGGGGTCACAGATACGCAGTATTTT.

V gene TRBV6-1 combines with J gene TRBJ1-3; maybe TRBD1 (6 bases). The CDR3 is 18 amino acids. Germline V gives CDR1 MNHNS, CDR2 SASEGT. The ends were cut back, 0 bases at V and 0 bases at J, with 15 bases in the middle. In DNA form, the CDR3 reads TGTGCCAGCAGTGAAGCATATCCGGACAGAAGCTCTGGAAACACCATATATTTT. This encodes CASSEAYPDRSSGNTIYF.

The rearrangement joins TRBV11-2 to TRBJ2-7, with 7 bases matching TRBD1. Per germline, CDR1 SGHAT and CDR2 FQNNGV. This CDR3 has 14 amino acids. The junction had 9 bases not matched to a gene; V was cut back by 3 bases and J by 7 bases. The CDR3 nucleotides read TGTGCCAGCAGCTTTCAGGGGGTCCTCTGGGAGCAGTACTTC. It encodes CASSFQGVLWEQYF.

The chain has TRBV19 and TRBJ2-1; 11 bases fit TRBD1. Trimming removed 4 bases from V and 12 bases from J; junction bases left unmatched: 17. The CDR3 has 17 residues. Germline assignment: CDR1 LNHDA and CDR2 SQIVND (reference sequence). CDR3 DNA: TGTGCCAGTAGTAACACCGGACAGGGGGCGACGGCCCGAGTGCAGTTCTTC. The encoded protein is CASSNTGQGATARVQFF. Full variable domain (rest looked up from reference TRBV19 and TRBJ2-1): DGGITQSPKYLFRKEGQNVTLSCEQNLNHDAMYWYRQDPGQGLRLIYYSQIVNDFQKGDIAEGYSVSREKKESFPLTVTSAQKNPTAFYLCASSNTGQGATARVQFFGPGTRLTVL.

This clone is a singleton in its sample. The V gene is TRBV19, the J gene TRBJ2-6; weak D call: TRBD1 (5 bases). The V gene's germline CDR1 is LNHDA and CDR2 SQIVND (reference sequence). V gave up 7 bases and J gave up 0 bases, with 25 bases separating them. This CDR3 contains 20 residues. The CDR3 region is CASNQDSAGPASSGANVLTF. CDR3 coding DNA: TGTGCCAGTAACCAAGACAGCGCAGGCCCAGCAAGCTCTGGGGCCAACGTCCTGACTTTC.

This clone was found a few times. The V gene is TRBV5-4, the J gene TRBJ2-5; D unresolved. This CDR3 is 12 amino acids long. The V end was cut by 3 bases, the J end by 3 bases, with 6 bases between. Germline V gene lookup returns CDR1 SGHNT and CDR2 YYREEE (reference sequence). Here the CDR3 DNA reads TGTGCCAGCAGCTCCTACGAAGAGACCCAGTACTTC. It encodes CASSSYEETQYF.

The chain couples TRBV19 to TRBJ1-5; tentatively, D is TRBD1 (5 bases). In germline, CDR1 is LNHDA, CDR2 SQIVND (reference sequence). The CDR3 loop spans 16 amino acids. V lost 4 bases and J 5 bases, leaving 18 bases between the germline ends. CDR3 region: CASSRGGRTVDQPQHF. CDR3 bases: TGTGCCAGTAGTAGGGGGGGACGCACTGTAGATCAGCCCCAGCATTTT.

This chain joins TRBV3-1 (or the pseudogene TRBV3-2) and TRBJ1-4; D ambiguous. The germline V gene has CDR1 LGHDT and CDR2 YNNKEL (reference sequence). The CDR3 is 16 amino acids. Trimming stripped 2 bases from V and 7 bases from J, with 17 bases between. CDR3 nucleotide sequence: TGTGCCAGCAGCCAATCCAGGCCGGGGAGGAGTGAAAAACTGTTTTTT. Amino acid sequence: CASSQSRPGRSEKLFF.

This sequence joins TRBV6-5 and TRBJ1-1; D is unclear. Trimming took 6 bases from V and 1 from J, leaving 15 bases between them. CDR3 length: 15 residues. The germline V gene encodes CDR1 MNHEY and CDR2 SVGAGI. CDR3: CASRRKPESNTEAFF. In DNA form, the CDR3 reads TGTGCCAGCAGACGCAAGCCTGAATCGAACACTGAAGCTTTCTTT.

The rearrangement joins TRBV2 to TRBJ1-2; TRBD1 matches 7 bases. The germline gives CDR1 SNHLY, CDR2 FYNNEI. Losses at the gene ends were 5 bases for V and 0 bases for J; bases not matched to a gene: 6. This CDR3 has 15 residues. The CDR3 bases are TGTGCCAGCAGTATGGGGACAGTCACTAACTATGGCTACACCTTC. It is translated as CASSMGTVTNYGYTF.

This clone appeared a few times. J is TRBJ1-5 and V is TRBV4-2; D call uncertain. The germline CDR1 and CDR2 sequences are LGHNA and YNFKEQ. This CDR3 has 13 residues. The germline V and J ends were trimmed by 1 base and 8 bases, with 9 bases remaining between them. Written as DNA, the CDR3 is TGTGCCAGCAGCCAAGGGTCCGGGGAGCCCCAGCATTTT. Translated: CASSQGSGEPQHF.

The chain links TRBV12-3 or TRBV12-4 to TRBJ2-7, with D hard to call. Trimming stripped 3 bases from V and 6 bases from J, with 6 bases between. This CDR3 region has 11 residues. The CDR3 region is CASSFFIEQYF. The CDR3 DNA sequence: TGTGCCAGCAGTTTTTTCATCGAGCAGTACTTC.